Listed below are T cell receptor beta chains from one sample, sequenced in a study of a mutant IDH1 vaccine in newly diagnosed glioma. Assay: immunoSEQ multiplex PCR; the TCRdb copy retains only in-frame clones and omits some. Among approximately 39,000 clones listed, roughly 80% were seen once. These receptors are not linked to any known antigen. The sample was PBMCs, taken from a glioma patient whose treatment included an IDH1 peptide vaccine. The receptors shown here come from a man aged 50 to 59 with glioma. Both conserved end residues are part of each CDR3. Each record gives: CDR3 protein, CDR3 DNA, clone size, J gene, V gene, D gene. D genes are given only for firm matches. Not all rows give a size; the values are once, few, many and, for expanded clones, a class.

CDR3 protein: CATSREVQGSGNTIYF
CDR3 DNA: TGTGCCACCAGCAGAGAAGTACAGGGCTCTGGAAACACCATATATTTT
clone size: NA
J gene: TRBJ1-3
V gene: TRBV15
D gene: NA

CDR3 protein: CASRAGSGELFF
CDR3 DNA: TGTGCCTCTCGGGCGGGATCGGGGGAGCTGTTTTTT
clone size: NA
J gene: TRBJ2-2
V gene: TRBV27
D gene: NA

CDR3 protein: CSVDHTGAETQYF
CDR3 DNA: TGCAGCGTTGACCATACGGGAGCCGAGACCCAGTACTTC
clone size: NA
J gene: TRBJ2-5
V gene: TRBV29-1
D gene: NA

CDR3 protein: CASSQDQGLDQPQHF
CDR3 DNA: TGCGCCAGCAGCCAAGATCAAGGGTTAGATCAGCCCCAGCATTTT
clone size: NA
J gene: TRBJ1-5
V gene: TRBV4-1
D gene: NA

CDR3 protein: CASSPQLTTYEQYF
CDR3 DNA: TGTGCCAGCTCACCGCAACTGACCACCTACGAGCAGTACTTC
clone size: once
J gene: TRBJ2-7
V gene: TRBV18
D gene: NA

CDR3 protein: CASSLGEDEQYF
CDR3 DNA: TGTGCCAGCAGCTTAGGAGAGGACGAGCAGTACTTC
clone size: NA
J gene: TRBJ2-7
V gene: TRBV11-3
D gene: NA

CDR3 protein: CASSVGSGELFF
CDR3 DNA: TGTGCCAGCAGCGTAGGCAGCGGGGAGCTGTTTTTT
clone size: NA
J gene: TRBJ2-2
V gene: TRBV9
D gene: NA

CDR3 protein: CSVATDGYTF
CDR3 DNA: TGCAGCGTTGCGACGGATGGCTACACCTTC
clone size: NA
J gene: TRBJ1-2
V gene: TRBV29-1
D gene: NA

CDR3 protein: CAINRDGTYNEQFF
CDR3 DNA: TGTGCCATCAATCGGGACGGTACCTACAATGAGCAGTTCTTC
clone size: once
J gene: TRBJ2-1
V gene: TRBV10-3
D gene: NA

CDR3 protein: CASSFGQATNYGYTF
CDR3 DNA: TGTGCCAGCAGTTTTGGACAGGCGACTAACTATGGCTACACCTTC
clone size: NA
J gene: TRBJ1-2
V gene: TRBV28
D gene: TRBD1

CDR3 protein: CASSQGTSGRVRSEQFF
CDR3 DNA: TGTGCCAGCAGCCAAGGGACTAGCGGGAGGGTCCGCAGTGAGCAGTTCTTC
clone size: NA
J gene: TRBJ2-1
V gene: TRBV7-9
D gene: TRBD2

CDR3 protein: CASRRDVLERYTF
CDR3 DNA: TGTGCCAGCAGGAGGGACGTCCTGGAGCGCTACACCTTC
clone size: NA
J gene: TRBJ1-2
V gene: TRBV2
D gene: NA

CDR3 protein: CASSPSGSSTDTQYF
CDR3 DNA: TGTGCCAGCAGTCCCAGCGGGAGTTCGACAGATACGCAGTATTTT
clone size: few
J gene: TRBJ2-3
V gene: TRBV6-4
D gene: TRBD2

CDR3 protein: CASSPQAGNTEAFF
CDR3 DNA: TGTGCCAGCTCCCCCCAGGCTGGGAACACTGAAGCTTTCTTT
clone size: NA
J gene: TRBJ1-1
V gene: TRBV18
D gene: NA

CDR3 protein: CASSAQATYEQYF
CDR3 DNA: TGTGCCAGCAGTGCCCAGGCGACCTACGAGCAGTACTTC
clone size: NA
J gene: TRBJ2-7
V gene: TRBV6-1
D gene: NA

CDR3 protein: CASFYTDTQYF
CDR3 DNA: TGTGCCAGCTTTTACACAGATACGCAGTATTTT
clone size: NA
J gene: TRBJ2-3
V gene: TRBV6-5
D gene: NA

CDR3 protein: CASSRELNQPQHF
CDR3 DNA: TGTGCCAGCAGCAGGGAACTCAATCAGCCCCAGCATTTT
clone size: NA
J gene: TRBJ1-5
V gene: TRBV6-5
D gene: NA

CDR3 protein: CASSPALTSGGIQYF
CDR3 DNA: TGCGCCAGCAGCCCCGCCTTGACTAGCGGCGGCATTCAGTACTTC
clone size: NA
J gene: TRBJ2-4
V gene: TRBV5-1
D gene: TRBD2

CDR3 protein: CASSLYGPYEQYF
CDR3 DNA: TGTGCCAGCAGCTTGTATGGTCCCTACGAGCAGTACTTC
clone size: NA
J gene: TRBJ2-7
V gene: TRBV5-4
D gene: NA

CDR3 protein: CAISDGSGGNIQYF
CDR3 DNA: TGTGCCATCAGTGATGGGTCGGGGGGAAACATTCAGTACTTC
clone size: NA
J gene: TRBJ2-4
V gene: TRBV10-3
D gene: TRBD2

CDR3 protein: CASSPQGASGANVLTF
CDR3 DNA: TGTGCCAGCTCACCACAGGGGGCCTCTGGGGCCAACGTCCTGACTTTC
clone size: NA
J gene: TRBJ2-6
V gene: TRBV18
D gene: TRBD1

CDR3 protein: CASSLVAGTYEQYF
CDR3 DNA: TGTGCCAGCAGCTTAGTGGCAGGGACCTACGAGCAGTACTTC
clone size: NA
J gene: TRBJ2-7
V gene: TRBV11-2
D gene: NA

CDR3 protein: CASSLAGGTGPYEQYF
CDR3 DNA: TGTGCCAGCAGCTTGGCGGGGGGTACAGGCCCCTACGAGCAGTACTTC
clone size: once
J gene: TRBJ2-7
V gene: TRBV5-4
D gene: TRBD2

CDR3 protein: CASIVAGVEQFF
CDR3 DNA: TGTGCCAGCATAGTAGCGGGGGTTGAGCAGTTCTTC
clone size: NA
J gene: TRBJ2-1
V gene: TRBV2
D gene: TRBD2

CDR3 protein: CASTPPGGRFTGELFF
CDR3 DNA: TGTGCCAGCACTCCCCCCGGGGGGCGCTTCACCGGGGAGCTGTTTTTT
clone size: NA
J gene: TRBJ2-2
V gene: TRBV11-2
D gene: NA

CDR3 protein: CASSLSPNGGTQYF
CDR3 DNA: TGTGCCAGCAGCTTAAGTCCCAATGGGGGTACGCAGTATTTT
clone size: NA
J gene: TRBJ2-3
V gene: TRBV7-3
D gene: NA

CDR3 protein: CASSVSFGELFF
CDR3 DNA: TGTGCCAGCAGCGTCAGCTTCGGGGAGCTGTTTTTT
clone size: NA
J gene: TRBJ2-2
V gene: TRBV9
D gene: NA

CDR3 protein: CASRRRGSSYEQYF
CDR3 DNA: TGTGCCAGCCGCCGTAGGGGGTCTTCCTACGAGCAGTACTTC
clone size: NA
J gene: TRBJ2-7
V gene: TRBV19
D gene: NA

CDR3 protein: CASSLGGRAINEQFF
CDR3 DNA: TGTGCCAGCAGCTTGGGCGGGAGGGCCATAAATGAGCAGTTCTTC
clone size: NA
J gene: TRBJ2-1
V gene: TRBV5-4
D gene: TRBD2

CDR3 protein: CASSRDREAEQYF
CDR3 DNA: TGTGCCAGCAGTAGGGACAGGGAGGCCGAGCAGTACTTC
clone size: NA
J gene: TRBJ2-7
V gene: TRBV6-1
D gene: TRBD1

CDR3 protein: CASTPGVAKNIQYF
CDR3 DNA: TGTGCCAGCACGCCGGGAGTAGCCAAAAACATTCAGTACTTC
clone size: NA
J gene: TRBJ2-4
V gene: TRBV11-2
D gene: NA